Sequencing of this T cell receptor beta chain was carried out in a study of T cells in Graves' hyperthyroidism and ophthalmopathy. This clonotype appeared many times. Amplified TCR beta CDR3 regions derived from RNA transcripts. Carried out on the TCR CDR3, a first-round RT-PCR used the HTBI primer set. Each CDR3 protein gets one entry after TCRdb re-called the multiplex PCR reads with MiXCR. The sample consists of more than 500,000 distinct CDR3 sequences, roughly a sixth of them appearing once. The CDR3 has 13 amino acids. V gave up 5 bases and J gave up 8 bases; unmatched junction bases: 9. CDR1 MNHNS and CDR2 SASEGT come from the germline V gene.

The chain joins TRBV6-1 to TRBJ2-7; 7 bases are shared with TRBD1. Sequenced sample: blood. The receptor was isolated from a young woman with Graves' ophthalmopathy. CDR3 DNA: TGTGCCAGCAGTCAACCGGGACAGACTAAGCAGTACTTC. Translated, it gives CASSQPGQTKQYF.